The subject of this entry is one T cell receptor beta chain. Its cognate antigen is unknown. This sample is drawn from a study of CD4 T cells in relation to SARS-CoV-2 and coronaviruses. Measured with immunoSEQ multiplex PCR; TCRdb has only the in-frame clones, and not every one. Seen here are around 20,000 clones, roughly 73% observed once, and the top ten hold over 15%. CD4+ T cells from unexposed donors were obtained before the COVID-19 pandemic (2011-2018). The cells were cultured for about ten days before CD4+ T cells were isolated. Cultures received half-medium IL-2 refreshes on days 3 and 7. This CDR3 is 16 amino acids long. Germline-derived CDR1 and CDR2 are SGDLS and YYNGEE. Trimming took 1 base from V and 1 from J, leaving 12 bases between them.

The receptor was isolated from a human donor in good health. The sample comprised CD4+ T cells from PBMCs, cultured in vitro. The rearrangement uses TRBV9 and TRBJ2-1; D remains unclear. CDR3 region: CASSVREGWSYNEQFF. The CDR3 DNA sequence: TGTGCCAGCAGCGTAAGGGAAGGTTGGTCCTACAATGAGCAGTTCTTC. Full variable domain (missing parts from reference TRBV9 and TRBJ2-1): DSGVTQTPKHLITATGQRVTLRCSPRSGDLSVYWYQQSLDQGLQFLIQYYNGEERAKGNILERFSAQQFPDLHSELNLSSLELGDSALYFCASSVREGWSYNEQFFGPGTRLTVL.